This T cell receptor beta chain was sequenced during a study of blood T cells in healthy people across ages. The CDR3 is made up of 12 amino acids. Germline-derived CDR1 and CDR2 are ENHRY and SYGVKD. V was pared by 5 bases and J by 4 bases, with 8 bases between. Through a sample-barcoded 5' primer and a J-beta primer mix, a second PCR was run for roughly 7 to 11 cycles. Each CDR3 protein gets one entry after TCRdb re-called the 5' RACE reads with MiXCR. The sample records about 800,000 distinct CDR3 sequences, roughly 60% being singletons. The source material was blood. J is TRBJ1-2 and V is TRBV10-3, with D possibly matching TRBD1 (5 bases). This sequence originates from a man between 25 and 39 years old in good health. The CDR3 region has the DNA TGTGCCATCAGTCAGGGAGGCTATGGCTACACCTTC. It is translated as CAISQGGYGYTF.